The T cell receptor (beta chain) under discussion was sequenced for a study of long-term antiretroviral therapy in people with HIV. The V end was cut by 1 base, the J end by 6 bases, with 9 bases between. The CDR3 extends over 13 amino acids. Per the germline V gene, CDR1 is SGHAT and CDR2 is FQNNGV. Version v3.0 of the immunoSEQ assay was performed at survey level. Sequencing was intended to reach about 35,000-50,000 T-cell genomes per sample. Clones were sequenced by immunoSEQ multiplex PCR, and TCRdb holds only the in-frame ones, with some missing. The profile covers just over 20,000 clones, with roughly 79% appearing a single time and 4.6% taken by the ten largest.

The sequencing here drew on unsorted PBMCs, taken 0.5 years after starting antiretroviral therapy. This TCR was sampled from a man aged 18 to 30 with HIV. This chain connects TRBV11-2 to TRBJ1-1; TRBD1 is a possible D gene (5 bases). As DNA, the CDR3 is TGTGCCAGCAGCTTAGTTCTAGGGGCTGAAGCTTTCTTT. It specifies CASSLVLGAEAFF. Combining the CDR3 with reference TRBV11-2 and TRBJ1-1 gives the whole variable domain EAGVAQSPRYKIIEKRQSVAFWCNPISGHATLYWYQQILGQGPKLLIQFQNNGVVDDSQLPKDRFSAERLKGVDSTLKIQPAKLEDSAVYLCASSLVLGAEAFFGQGTRLTVV.